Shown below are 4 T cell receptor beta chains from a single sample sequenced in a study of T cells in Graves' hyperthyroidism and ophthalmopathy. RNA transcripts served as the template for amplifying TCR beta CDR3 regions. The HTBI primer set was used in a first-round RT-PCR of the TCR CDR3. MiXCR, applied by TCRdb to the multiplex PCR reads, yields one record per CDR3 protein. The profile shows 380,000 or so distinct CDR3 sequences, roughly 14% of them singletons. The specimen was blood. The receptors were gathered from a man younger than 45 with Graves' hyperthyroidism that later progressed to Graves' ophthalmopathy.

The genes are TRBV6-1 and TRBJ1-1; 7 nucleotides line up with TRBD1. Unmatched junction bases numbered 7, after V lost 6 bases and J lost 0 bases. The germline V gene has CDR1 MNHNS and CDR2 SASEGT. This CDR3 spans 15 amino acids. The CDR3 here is CASRRGGRMNTEAFF. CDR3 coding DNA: TGTGCCAGCAGGCGAGGGGGCCGTATGAACACTGAAGCTTTCTTT.

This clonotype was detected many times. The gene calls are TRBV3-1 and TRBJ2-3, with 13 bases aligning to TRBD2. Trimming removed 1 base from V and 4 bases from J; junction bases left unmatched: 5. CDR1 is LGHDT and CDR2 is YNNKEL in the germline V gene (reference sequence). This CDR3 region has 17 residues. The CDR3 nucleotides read TGTGCCAGCAGCCAAGCCCCGACTAGCGGGGGGTCAGATACGCAGTATTTT. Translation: CASSQAPTSGGSDTQYF.

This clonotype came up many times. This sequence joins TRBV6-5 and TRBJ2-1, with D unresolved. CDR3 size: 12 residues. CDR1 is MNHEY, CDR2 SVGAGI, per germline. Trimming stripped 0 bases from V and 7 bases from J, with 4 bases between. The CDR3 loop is CASSYSGNEQFF. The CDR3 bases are TGTGCCAGCAGTTACTCGGGGAATGAGCAGTTCTTC.

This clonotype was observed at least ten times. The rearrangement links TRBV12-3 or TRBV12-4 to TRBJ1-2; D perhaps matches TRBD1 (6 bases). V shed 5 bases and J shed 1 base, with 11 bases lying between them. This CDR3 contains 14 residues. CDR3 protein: CASSEDRNNYGYTF. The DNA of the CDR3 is TGTGCCAGCAGTGAGGACAGAAATAACTATGGCTACACCTTC.